These 29 T cell receptor beta chains originate from one sample sequenced in a study of blood T cell repertoires in COVID-19. Sequencing was performed with immunoSEQ multiplex PCR; in TCRdb, only in-frame clones are kept and a portion is missing. The sample yields about 230,000 clones, approximately 83% seen once. Sequenced sample: peripheral blood. Receptors were obtained from a woman aged 30 to 39 with COVID-19, enrolled during active disease.

This sequence joins TRBV6-2 or TRBV6-3 and TRBJ2-7, with D maybe TRBD1 (6 bases). The CDR3 is 14 residues long. Germline V gene lookup returns CDR1 MNHEY and CDR2 SVGEGT. The V gene lost 2 bases and the J gene lost 0 bases, with 8 bases spanning the gap. The CDR3 sequence: CASSYPDSSYEQYF. CDR3 in DNA: TGTGCCAGCAGTTACCCGGACAGCTCCTACGAGCAGTACTTC.

The chain couples TRBV6-1 to TRBJ2-5; no definite D call. The length of the CDR3 is 13 residues. From germline, CDR1 is MNHNS and CDR2 SASEGT. Trimming took 1 base from V and 7 from J, leaving 10 bases between them. The CDR3 nucleotides are TGTGCCAGCAGTGAAGGAGTAGATAGGACCCAGTACTTC. It encodes CASSEGVDRTQYF.

This chain links TRBV4-3 with TRBJ2-7; maybe TRBD2 (6 bases). V was clipped by 0 bases and J by 8 bases, with 11 bases between them. The CDR3 covers 13 residues. Germline V lookup: CDR1 LGHNA, CDR2 YSLEER. The CDR3 loop is CASSQEEGTKQYF. In DNA, the CDR3 is TGCGCCAGCAGCCAAGAGGAGGGTACGAAGCAGTACTTC.

In DNA form, the CDR3 reads TGTGCCATCAGTATTCGGGACAGTAAACCCTACGAGCAGTACTTC. The encoded protein is CAISIRDSKPYEQYF. J is TRBJ2-7 and V is TRBV10-3; 7 nucleotides agree with TRBD1. CDR3 size: 15 residues. Per the germline V gene, CDR1 is ENHRY and CDR2 is SYGVKD. V shed 5 bases, J shed 2 bases, and the junction held 9 bases outside the gene matches.

The chain joins TRBV28 to TRBJ2-7; TRBD1 matches 7 bases. The CDR3 contains 15 residues. The V gene end was trimmed by 1 base and the J gene end by 4 bases; junction bases not matched to a gene: 7. CDR1 is MDHEN and CDR2 is SYDVKM in the germline V gene. CDR3 nucleotides: TGTGCCAGCAGTTTATTCCACAGGGGTCTATACGAGCAGTACTTC. It codes for CASSLFHRGLYEQYF. Combining the CDR3 with reference TRBV28 and TRBJ2-7 gives the whole variable domain DVKVTQSSRYLVKRTGEKVFLECVQDMDHENMFWYRQDPGLGLRLIYFSYDVKMKEKGDIPEGYSVSREKKERFSLILESASTNQTSMYLCASSLFHRGLYEQYFGPGTRLTVT.

Here the CDR3 reads CASSQLASSTDTQYF. In nucleotides, the CDR3 is TGTGCCAGCAGCCAACTAGCGAGTAGCACAGATACGCAGTATTTT. The chain has TRBV7-6 and TRBJ2-3; the match to TRBD2 covers 7 bases. Germline values: CDR1 SGHVS, CDR2 FNYEAQ. Unmatched junction bases numbered 5, after V lost 5 bases and J lost 0 bases. This CDR3 comprises 15 residues.

This clone was counted once. This chain joins TRBV7-3 and TRBJ1-6, with no clear D. V was shortened by 2 bases and J by 3 bases, with 8 bases between the two germline ends. This CDR3 has 15 residues. Germline loops: CDR1 SGHTA, CDR2 FQGTGA. The CDR3 loop is CASSLAQNYNSPLHF. The DNA for the CDR3 is TGTGCCAGCAGCTTAGCACAGAACTATAATTCACCCCTCCACTTT. The variable domain in full, with the rest retrieved from reference TRBV7-3 and TRBJ1-6, is GAGVSQTPSNKVTEKGKYVELRCDPISGHTALYWYRQSLGQGPEFLIYFQGTGAADDSGLPNDRFFAVRPEGSVSTLKIQRTERGDSAVYLCASSLAQNYNSPLHFGNGTRLTVT.

The J gene is TRBJ2-7, the V gene TRBV2; 7 bases fit TRBD1. Losses at the gene ends were 4 bases for V and 3 bases for J; bases not matched to a gene: 3. The CDR3 is made up of 13 amino acids. From germline, CDR1 is SNHLY and CDR2 FYNNEI. The CDR3 loop reads CASSGQGHYEQYF. The CDR3 nucleotides read TGTGCCAGCAGTGGACAGGGACACTACGAGCAGTACTTC.

This chain uses TRBV3-1 (or the pseudogene TRBV3-2) with TRBJ2-5; 9 nucleotides agree with TRBD1. CDR1 and CDR2 (germline): LGHDT, YNNKEL (reference sequence). Trimming cost V 0 bases and J 3 bases; bases outside gene matches: 5. The CDR3 is 16 residues long. The CDR3 loop reads CASSQENRGPEETQYF. CDR3 nucleotides: TGTGCCAGCAGCCAAGAAAACAGGGGGCCGGAAGAGACCCAGTACTTC.

This chain links TRBV2 with TRBJ1-2; TRBD1 agrees at 8 bases. Trimming took 7 bases from V and 6 from J; bases not matched to a gene: 13. CDR3 size: 15 residues. Per the germline V gene, CDR1 is SNHLY and CDR2 is FYNNEI. The CDR3 DNA follows: TGTGCCAGCAAGAGGGCGGACAGGGTTGATAATGGCTACACCTTC. It encodes CASKRADRVDNGYTF.

The rearrangement links TRBV12-3 or TRBV12-4 to TRBJ1-2, with TRBD1 identical over 11 bases. This CDR3 region has 13 residues. Trimming removed 5 bases from V and 6 bases from J; junction bases left unmatched: 2. In nucleotides, the CDR3 is TGTGCCAGCAGTACGGACAGGGGGCATGGCTACACCTTC. Amino acid sequence: CASSTDRGHGYTF.

The rearrangement uses TRBV5-1 and TRBJ2-3; TRBD2 aligns across 7 bases. Germline CDR1 reads SGHRS; CDR2 reads YFSETQ. V lost 4 bases to trimming and J lost 1 base; unmatched junction nucleotides: 3. This CDR3 is built from 14 residues. The CDR3 coding sequence is TGCGCCAGCAGCAGAACTAGCGGCACAGATACGCAGTATTTT. Its translation is CASSRTSGTDTQYF.

This chain connects TRBV7-6 to TRBJ2-2, with 12 positions matching TRBD2. The junction had 10 bases not matched to a gene; V was cut back by 5 bases and J by 6 bases. This CDR3 spans 17 amino acids. CDR1 is SGHVS, CDR2 FNYEAQ, per germline. CDR3 sequence: CASSPSGLAGLAGELFF. The CDR3, as DNA: TGTGCCAGCAGCCCCTCAGGACTAGCGGGACTGGCCGGGGAGCTGTTTTTT.

This chain uses TRBV3-1 (or the pseudogene TRBV3-2) with TRBJ2-3; D gene uncertain. The V gene's germline CDR1 is LGHDT and CDR2 YNNKEL (reference sequence). The CDR3 is 12 residues long. V gave up 6 bases and J gave up 6 bases, with 10 bases separating them. This CDR3 reads CASRQSSDTQYF. CDR3 nucleotides: TGTGCCAGCAGGCAGTCCTCGGATACGCAGTATTTT.

This sequence joins TRBV5-6 and TRBJ2-6; D is perhaps TRBD1 (6 bases). Germline CDR1 reads SGHDT; CDR2 reads YYEEEE. V was cut by 4 bases and J by 4 bases, with 6 bases left in between. The CDR3 runs to 13 residues. The CDR3 region is CASSGTGANVLTF. The CDR3 nucleotides read TGTGCCAGCAGCGGGACAGGGGCCAACGTCCTGACTTTC.

This clone turned up a few times. V is TRBV29-1 and J is TRBJ1-2; the D gene is possibly TRBD1 (6 bases). V was trimmed by 5 bases and J by 7 bases, leaving 14 bases between them. In germline, CDR1 is SQVTM, CDR2 ANQGSEA. The CDR3 covers 12 residues. The CDR3 bases are TGCAGCGTTCTACTTAACAGGGTTGGCTACACCTTC. Translated, it gives CSVLLNRVGYTF.

V usage is TRBV27 and J usage is TRBJ2-1, with 9 bases identical to TRBD2. The junction had 6 bases not matched to a gene; V was cut back by 2 bases and J by 4 bases. The CDR3 has 16 amino acids. Looked up from germline, CDR1 is MNHEY and CDR2 is SMNVEV (reference sequence). The CDR3 bases are TGTGCCAGCAGTTTACGGACACTAGCGGGTTACAATGAGCAGTTCTTC. Protein sequence: CASSLRTLAGYNEQFF.

CDR3 coding DNA: TGTGCCAGCAGCGTAGGCCCTCGGGGGTTAGATACGCAGTATTTT. Its translation: CASSVGPRGLDTQYF. This chain connects TRBV9 to TRBJ2-3, with D possibly being TRBD2 (6 bases). Germline values: CDR1 SGDLS, CDR2 YYNGEE. The CDR3 extends over 15 amino acids. The V and J ends lost 0 bases and 5 bases respectively, with 13 bases between them.

This chain joins TRBV11-3 and TRBJ2-2; 7 bases match TRBD2. V lost 5 bases and J lost 4; bases outside the gene matches: 10. The CDR3 is 16 residues long. Germline CDR1 reads SGHNT; CDR2 reads YENEEA. DNA of the CDR3: TGTGCCAGCAGCGCAGAGGCGGGGGTCGCCACCGGGGAGCTGTTTTTT. As protein: CASSAEAGVATGELFF.

This chain connects TRBV19 to TRBJ2-7, with TRBD2 as a possible D gene (7 bases). The V gene lost 4 bases and the J gene lost 6 bases, with 28 bases spanning the gap. CDR3 length: 18 amino acids. In germline, CDR1 is LNHDA, CDR2 SQIVND (reference sequence). The CDR3 DNA is TGTGCCAGTAGTAGAACTGAGGGGGGGGCTGGGGATTCTCCCGAGCAGTACTTC. It encodes CASSRTEGGAGDSPEQYF.

The chain couples TRBV6-2 or TRBV6-3 to TRBJ1-1, with D possibly TRBD1 on 5 matching bases. V shed 3 bases and J shed 3 bases, with 14 bases lying between them. Germline CDR1 is MNHEY and CDR2 is SVGEGT. This CDR3 comprises 15 residues. The CDR3 DNA follows: TGTGCCAGCAGTTATTGGGACTTCAGGGACACTGAAGCTTTCTTT. Translation: CASSYWDFRDTEAFF.

V is TRBV5-4 and J is TRBJ2-5; 10 nucleotides match TRBD1. Germline CDR1 and CDR2: SGHNT and YYREEE (reference sequence). With 4 bases clipped from V and 5 bases from J, the junction kept 8 bases outside the gene matches. The CDR3 is made up of 15 amino acids. The CDR3 loop is CASSTRQGARETQYF. Here the CDR3 DNA reads TGTGCCAGCAGCACACGACAGGGGGCGAGGGAGACCCAGTACTTC.

The gene calls are TRBV4-2 and TRBJ2-3; 9 nucleotides match TRBD2. CDR1 LGHNA and CDR2 YNFKEQ come from the germline V gene. The V and J ends lost 0 bases and 2 bases, in that order; junction bases with no gene match: 12. The CDR3 has 19 amino acids. CDR3 DNA: TGTGCCAGCAGCCAAGACTTCCGGGCTAGCGGGGCATTCACAGATACGCAGTATTTT. Translation gives CASSQDFRASGAFTDTQYF.

This clone was counted once. This rearrangement joins TRBV9 to TRBJ1-1, with D unresolved. The CDR3 sequence is 15 residues long. V lost 0 bases to trimming and J lost 2 bases, with 11 bases between them. The germline CDR1 and CDR2 sequences are SGDLS and YYNGEE. CDR3 nucleotides: TGTGCCAGCAGCGTAGCCCCGGGGATCAACACTGAAGCTTTCTTT. This codes for CASSVAPGINTEAFF. Drawing the rest from reference TRBV9 and TRBJ1-1, the complete variable domain is DSGVTQTPKHLITATGQRVTLRCSPRSGDLSVYWYQQSLDQGLQFLIQYYNGEERAKGNILERFSAQQFPDLHSELNLSSLELGDSALYFCASSVAPGINTEAFFGQGTRLTVV.

This chain links TRBV24-1 with TRBJ2-1, with 7 bases that match TRBD2. Germline V CDR1 and CDR2: KGHDR, SFDVKD. J gave up 10 bases and V 3 bases, and 11 bases lay outside the gene matches. This CDR3 is built from 15 residues. CDR3 DNA: TGTGCCACCAGTGATAGGGCTAGCGGATGGGGGGAGCAGTTCTTC. It codes for CATSDRASGWGEQFF.

V gene TRBV11-2 combines with J gene TRBJ2-7, with no clear D. Looked up from germline, CDR1 is SGHAT and CDR2 is FQNNGV. The CDR3 has 15 residues. Trimming took off 4 bases at V and 0 bases at J, with 13 bases between the two ends. The CDR3 protein is CASSSPAGNSYEQYF. The DNA for the CDR3 is TGTGCCAGCAGCTCCCCAGCAGGCAACTCCTACGAGCAGTACTTC.

The V gene is TRBV30, the J gene TRBJ2-1; 7 bases agree with TRBD2. The CDR3 is 15 residues long. CDR1 is GTSNPN and CDR2 is SVGIG in the germline V gene (reference sequence). J gave up 4 bases and V 0 bases, and 6 bases lay outside the gene matches. As DNA, the CDR3 is TGTGCCTGGAGTGTACCTAGCGGCCATTACAATGAGCAGTTCTTC. Translating gives CAWSVPSGHYNEQFF.

In this sample, this clone turned up once. The gene calls are TRBV4-3 and TRBJ2-6; D possibly corresponds to TRBD2 (5 bases). V was clipped by 3 bases and J by 5 bases, with 8 bases between them. CDR1 LGHNA and CDR2 YSLEER come from the germline V gene. The CDR3 runs 14 residues. DNA for the CDR3: TGCGCCAGCAGCCAGGGAGATAGGGCCAACGTCCTGACTTTC. It yields the protein CASSQGDRANVLTF.

The chain couples TRBV4-1 to TRBJ1-1, with TRBD1 as a possible D gene (5 bases). This CDR3 region has 14 residues. The germline V gene has CDR1 MGHRA and CDR2 YSYEKL. The V end was cut by 1 base, the J end by 7 bases, with 13 bases between. The CDR3 region is CASSQVLTGLEAFF. The CDR3 bases are TGCGCCAGCAGCCAAGTCCTCACAGGTCTTGAAGCTTTCTTT.